This record looks at one T cell receptor beta chain sequence and its context. These data belong to a study of blood T cell repertoires in COVID-19. Repertoires were generated with immunoSEQ multiplex PCR, while TCRdb's copy carries only in-frame clones and drops some. The repertoire holds approximately 180,000 clones, with roughly 86% as singletons. Sequenced material: peripheral blood. The sequence derives from a man aged 35 to 55 with active or convalescent COVID-19.

The CDR3 region is CASSSLGTGAAEAFF. CDR3 in DNA: TGTGCCAGCAGCTCTCTGGGGACAGGGGCCGCTGAAGCTTTCTTT. The chain recombines TRBV7-9 with TRBJ1-1; TRBD1 aligns across 10 bases. The CDR3 length is 15 residues. The V and J ends lost 4 bases and 6 bases, in that order; junction bases with no gene match: 8. Germline-derived CDR1 and CDR2 are SEHNR and FQNEAQ (reference sequence).